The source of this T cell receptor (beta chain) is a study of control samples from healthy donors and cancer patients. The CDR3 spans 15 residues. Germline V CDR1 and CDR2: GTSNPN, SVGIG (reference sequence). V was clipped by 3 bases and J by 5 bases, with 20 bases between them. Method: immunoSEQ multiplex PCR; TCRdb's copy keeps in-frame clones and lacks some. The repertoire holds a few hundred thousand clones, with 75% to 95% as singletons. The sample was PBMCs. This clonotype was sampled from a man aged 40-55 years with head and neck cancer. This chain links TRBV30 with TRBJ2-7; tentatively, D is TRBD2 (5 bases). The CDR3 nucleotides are TGTGCCTGGAGACCGTCTGGACTTCAGTACCACGAGCAGTACTTC. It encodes CAWRPSGLQYHEQYF.